This T cell receptor beta chain was identified in a study of blood T cell repertoires in COVID-19. Study-wide background: PBMCs, B-cell-depleted T cells, or T cells provided the cDNA or gDNA that made up the material.

V was pared by 2 bases and J by 1 base, with 6 bases of the junction left unmatched. The germline V gene encodes CDR1 SGHTS and CDR2 YDEGEE. CDR3 size: 17 residues. Clones were read by immunoSEQ multiplex PCR, and TCRdb kept only the in-frame ones, dropping some. The profile shows 110,000 or so clones, roughly 85% of them singletons. The clonotype originates from a woman aged 60-70 years with COVID-19, enrolled during active disease. J is TRBJ1-4 and V is TRBV5-8; 9 bases map to TRBD1. Material for sequencing was peripheral blood. This CDR3 reads CASSFGQGSITNEKLFF. DNA for the CDR3: TGTGCCAGCAGCTTCGGACAGGGGAGTATAACTAATGAAAAACTGTTTTTT.